Sequencing of this T cell receptor beta chain was carried out in a study of T cell responses to AZD1222 COVID-19 vaccine. Study-wide points: It was only 6 or 7 AZD1222 recipients who were seropositive at baseline. Reportedly, nearly half of unique spike TCRs recognized epitopes outside B.1.351/B.1.1.7 mutations.

The CDR3 is 11 residues long. Germline V gene lookup returns CDR1 SGHDT and CDR2 YYEEEE. Trimming stripped 4 bases from V and 3 bases from J, with 5 bases between. Profiled with immunoSEQ multiplex PCR; TCRdb holds only in-frame clones, not every one. In the table there are about 130,000 clones, about nine tenths of which are singletons. A word on this clone: Antigen unknown.

The source is an adult who received the AZD1222 COVID-19 vaccine. The specimen comprised peripheral blood, sampled 28 days after the second AZD1222 dose. The J gene is TRBJ2-7, the V gene TRBV5-6; D is unclear. The CDR3 DNA is TGTGCCAGCAGCGCCTACTACGAGCAGTACTTC. As protein: CASSAYYEQYF.